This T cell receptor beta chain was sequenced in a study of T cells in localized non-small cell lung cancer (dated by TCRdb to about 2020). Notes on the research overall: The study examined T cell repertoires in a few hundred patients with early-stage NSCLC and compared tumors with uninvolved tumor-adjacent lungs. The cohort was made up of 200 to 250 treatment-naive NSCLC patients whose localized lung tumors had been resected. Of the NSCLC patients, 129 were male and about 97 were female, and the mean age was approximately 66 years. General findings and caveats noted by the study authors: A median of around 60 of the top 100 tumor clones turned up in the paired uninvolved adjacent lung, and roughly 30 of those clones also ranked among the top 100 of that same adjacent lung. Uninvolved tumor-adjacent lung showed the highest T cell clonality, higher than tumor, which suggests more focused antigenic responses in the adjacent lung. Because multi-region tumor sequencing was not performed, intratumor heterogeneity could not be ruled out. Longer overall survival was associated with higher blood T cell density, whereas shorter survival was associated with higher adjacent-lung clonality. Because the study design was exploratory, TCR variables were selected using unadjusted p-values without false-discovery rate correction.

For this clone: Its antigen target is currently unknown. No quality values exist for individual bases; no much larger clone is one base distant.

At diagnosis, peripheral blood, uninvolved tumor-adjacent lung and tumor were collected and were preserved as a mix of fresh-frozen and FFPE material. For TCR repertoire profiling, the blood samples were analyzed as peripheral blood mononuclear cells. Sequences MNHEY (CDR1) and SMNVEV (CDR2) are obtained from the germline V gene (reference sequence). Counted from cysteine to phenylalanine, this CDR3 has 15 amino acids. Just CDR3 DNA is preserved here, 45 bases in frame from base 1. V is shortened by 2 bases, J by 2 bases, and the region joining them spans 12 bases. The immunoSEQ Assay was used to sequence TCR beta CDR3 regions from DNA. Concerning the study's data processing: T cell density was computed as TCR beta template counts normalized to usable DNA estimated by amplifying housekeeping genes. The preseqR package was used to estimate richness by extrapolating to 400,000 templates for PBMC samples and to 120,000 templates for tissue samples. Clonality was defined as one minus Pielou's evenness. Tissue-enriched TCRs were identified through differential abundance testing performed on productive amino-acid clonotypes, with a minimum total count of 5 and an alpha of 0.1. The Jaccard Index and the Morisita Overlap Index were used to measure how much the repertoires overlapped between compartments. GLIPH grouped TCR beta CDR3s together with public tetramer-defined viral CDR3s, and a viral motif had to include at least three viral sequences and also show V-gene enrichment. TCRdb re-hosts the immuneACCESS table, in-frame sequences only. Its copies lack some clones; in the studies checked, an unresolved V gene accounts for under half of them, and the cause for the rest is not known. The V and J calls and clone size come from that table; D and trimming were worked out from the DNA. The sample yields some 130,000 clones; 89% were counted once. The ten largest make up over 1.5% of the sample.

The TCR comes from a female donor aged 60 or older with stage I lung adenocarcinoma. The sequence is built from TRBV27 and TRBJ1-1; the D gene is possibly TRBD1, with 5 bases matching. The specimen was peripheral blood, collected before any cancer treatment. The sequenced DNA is TGTGCCAGCAGTTTAATGTACAGGTCCAACACTGAAGCTTTCTTT. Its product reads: CASSLMYRSNTEAFF.